This T cell receptor (beta chain) was identified during a study of vaccination effects on CD4 cells after COVID-19. The J segment lost 6 bases and the V segment lost 4 bases, leaving 13 bases of the junction unmatched. The CDR3 covers 15 residues. Germline CDR1 reads SGHRS; CDR2 reads YFSETQ. Study results and limitations: Convalescent patients were scarce in the study, and it lacked early post-infection timepoints. Clonal contraction was marked in infection- and vaccine-induced clones late after vaccination.

In regard to this clone: Its specificity is unknown.

In the ViraFEST assay, antigen-specific CD4+ clonotypes were identified by expansion after peptide-pool stimulation. The authors isolated CD4+ T cells after around nine days of culture. No vaccinee had earlier SARS-CoV-2 infection, and nucleocapsid antibodies were negative. Wells each received around 2.2 million PBMC, cultured with about 10 IU/ml IL-2 and roughly 9.3 ug/ml peptides. TCRdb's copy holds only in-frame clones and misses some; the assay was immunoSEQ multiplex PCR. The table lists tens of thousands of clones, about 63% of them singletons. V gene TRBV5-1 combines with J gene TRBJ2-7; 7 bases agree with TRBD1. Sequences were derived from CD4+ T cells from PBMCs cultured with HCoV-229E spike peptides, sampled before COVID-19 vaccination. The TCR comes from a human donor who received a COVID-19 vaccine. The DNA for the CDR3 is TGCGCCAGCAGCATAGGGACAGTTGGGGGTCTCGAGCAGTACTTC. Its protein product is CASSIGTVGGLEQYF.